Following are 5 T cell receptor beta chains from one sample sequenced in a study of T cell repertoires in cytomegalovirus infection. Their recognized antigens are unknown. One entry per CDR3 protein, called by TCRdb with MiXCR from the reads. Among some 310,000 distinct CDR3 sequences, around a quarter were seen once, and the ten largest hold roughly 13%. Here the sequenced sample was cultured PBMCs, taken from culture after CMV antigen stimulation. These receptor sequences come from a human donor in good health (CMV status not recorded). Some clones in this sample may be carry-over from other donors' samples.

This clonotype was recorded at least ten times. The gene calls are TRBV7-9 and TRBJ2-2; D perhaps matches TRBD2 (5 bases). CDR3 length: 14 residues. Trimming removed 2 bases at V and 3 bases at J, with 7 bases between. The germline gives CDR1 SEHNR, CDR2 FQNEAQ (reference sequence). CDR3 sequence: CASSLFGDTGELFF. CDR3 nucleotides: TGTGCCAGCAGCTTATTCGGGGACACCGGGGAGCTGTTTTTT.

In its sample, this clonotype was seen a few times. V usage is TRBV6-6 and J usage is TRBJ1-4; 10 bases agree with TRBD1. The germline V gene has CDR1 MNHNY and CDR2 SVGAGI (reference sequence). There are 13 residues in the CDR3. V lost 8 bases, J lost 6 bases, and 3 bases stayed unmatched. CDR3 in amino acids: CASQGTGDEKLFF. The CDR3 DNA reads TGTGCCAGCCAGGGGACAGGGGATGAAAAACTGTTTTTT.

This sequence joins TRBV7-4 and TRBJ2-5, with D possibly TRBD2 on 6 matching bases. The germline gives CDR1 SGHVT, CDR2 SQSDAQ. V was pared by 5 bases and J by 4 bases, with 11 bases between. This CDR3 is built from 13 residues. Here the CDR3 reads CASSRGWGETQYF. The CDR3 DNA reads TGTGCCAGCAGCCGGGGGTGGGGAGAGACCCAGTACTTC.

This clonotype has ten or more counts. V and J are TRBV7-2 and TRBJ2-3, with a tentative D call TRBD2 (6 bases). The CDR3 contains 16 residues. V was shortened by 1 base and J by 3 bases, with 14 bases between the two germline ends. Germline loops: CDR1 SGHTA, CDR2 FQGNSA. The CDR3 coding sequence is TGTGCCAGCAGCTTAGGGGCCGGGACTCTAACAGATACGCAGTATTTT. Protein product: CASSLGAGTLTDTQYF. Complete variable domain (other parts from reference TRBV7-2 and TRBJ2-3): GAGVSQSPSNKVTEKGKDVELRCDPISGHTALYWYRQSLGQGLEFLIYFQGNSAPDKSGLPSDRFSAERTGGSVSTLTIQRTQQEDSAVYLCASSLGAGTLTDTQYFGPGTRLTVL.

The chain couples TRBV2 to TRBJ1-6, with D possibly TRBD1 on 5 matching bases. The ends were cut back, 4 bases at V and 5 bases at J, with 12 bases in the middle. The germline gives CDR1 SNHLY, CDR2 FYNNEI. The CDR3 loop spans 15 amino acids. Here the CDR3 DNA reads TGTGCCAGCAGTGTTGAGGGACGGAATAATTCACCCCTCCACTTT. The encoded protein is CASSVEGRNNSPLHF.